A selection of T cell receptor beta chains follows, all from one sample in a study of T-cell memory formation after mild COVID-19. Each CDR3 protein is one row after TCRdb ran MiXCR on the 5' RACE reads. The sample has 180,000 or so distinct CDR3 sequences; around 10% are singletons. Sequencing input: PBMCs or a T cell subset sorted from them (not recorded which). The receptor source for this set is a man younger than 35 who had mild COVID-19 (a few samples of this study predate the infection). Cell type and time point are not known. CDR3s include the opening cysteine and the closing phenylalanine or tryptophan. The D gene is left open where the match is weak. Clone size, where shown, is once, few, many, or a class for clones that have expanded.

abundance	len	d_gene	v_gene	j_gene	CDR3aa	CDR3nt
-	15	TRBD2	TRBV27	TRBJ2-1	CASSWRLAGRHEQFF	TGTGCCAGCAGTTGGAGACTAGCGGGGAGGCATGAGCAGTTCTTC
few	12	-	TRBV12-3/TRBV12-4	TRBJ1-2	CASSFLGNGYTF	TGTGCCAGCAGTTTTCTGGGAAATGGCTACACCTTC
many	13	-	TRBV7-2	TRBJ2-1	CASSLGWDNEQFF	TGTGCCAGCAGCTTAGGCTGGGACAATGAGCAGTTCTTC
many	16	-	TRBV7-9	TRBJ1-1	CASSPRRLRGDTEAFF	TGTGCCAGCAGCCCTCGGCGTCTGAGGGGGGACACTGAAGCTTTCTTT
few	16	-	TRBV10-3	TRBJ2-3	CAISEGEGQDADTQYF	TGTGCCATCAGTGAAGGTGAGGGGCAAGATGCAGATACGCAGTATTTT
few	14	-	TRBV28	TRBJ1-1	CASSVEGSSTEAFF	TGTGCCAGCAGCGTGGAGGGTTCCAGCACTGAAGCTTTCTTT
-	17	TRBD1	TRBV12-3/TRBV12-4	TRBJ2-6	CASHAGQGFSGANVLTF	TGTGCCTCACACGCGGGACAGGGTTTTTCTGGGGCCAACGTCCTGACTTTC
-	13	-	TRBV7-2	TRBJ1-2	CASSPSGPGGYTF	TGTGCCAGCAGCCCTTCGGGACCCGGTGGCTACACCTTC
-	14	TRBD2	TRBV10-3	TRBJ2-7	CAIRTSGGVYEQYF	TGTGCCATCAGGACTAGCGGGGGGGTATACGAGCAGTACTTC
few	16	TRBD2	TRBV18	TRBJ2-5	CASSPDYAGLGGTQYF	TGTGCCAGCTCACCAGATTACGCGGGACTAGGAGGGACCCAGTACTTC
-	15	-	TRBV7-9	TRBJ2-5	CASRRASIGLETQYF	TGTGCCAGCAGACGAGCGTCTATCGGGTTAGAGACCCAGTACTTC
-	15	TRBD1	TRBV12-3/TRBV12-4	TRBJ1-6	CASSPLQGRNSPLHF	TGTGCCAGCAGCCCCTTACAGGGGAGGAATTCACCCCTCCACTTT
few	13	TRBD1	TRBV5-1	TRBJ2-2	CASSQGTAGELFF	TGCGCCAGCAGCCAGGGGACAGCCGGGGAGCTGTTTTTT
-	17	-	TRBV7-8	TRBJ2-5	CASSYELALASQETQYF	TGTGCCAGCAGCTACGAACTGGCGCTAGCCTCCCAAGAGACCCAGTACTTC
-	11	-	TRBV29-1	TRBJ1-1	CSVDRGREAFF	TGCAGCGTTGATAGGGGAAGAGAAGCTTTCTTT
few	15	-	TRBV5-6	TRBJ2-3	CASSVTLGGTDTQYF	TGTGCCAGCAGCGTGACTCTAGGAGGCACAGATACGCAGTATTTT
-	14	-	TRBV4-3	TRBJ2-2	CASSPGPRTGELFF	TGCGCCAGCAGCCCTGGGCCCCGGACCGGGGAGCTGTTTTTT
few	15	TRBD1	TRBV5-8	TRBJ1-2	CASSWGDRPNYGYTF	TGTGCCAGCAGCTGGGGGGACAGGCCAAACTATGGCTACACCTTC
few	15	-	TRBV12-3/TRBV12-4	TRBJ1-5	CASSLGLGINQPQHF	TGTGCCAGCAGTTTAGGGTTGGGCATCAATCAGCCCCAGCATTTT
-	15	-	TRBV18	TRBJ1-1	CASSHSGGADTEAFF	TGTGCCAGCTCCCATAGCGGGGGCGCGGACACTGAAGCTTTCTTT
few	16	TRBD2	TRBV7-6	TRBJ2-2	CASTPMATSPNGELFF	TGTGCCAGCACCCCTATGGCGACTAGCCCTAACGGGGAGCTGTTTTTT
few	15	TRBD2	TRBV20-1	TRBJ2-5	CSASPRVAGKETQYF	TGCAGTGCTAGTCCCCGCGTAGCGGGGAAAGAGACCCAGTACTTC
-	15	-	TRBV2	TRBJ2-5	CASSELPPHQETQYF	TGTGCCAGCAGTGAACTGCCACCCCACCAAGAGACCCAGTACTTC
few	10	-	TRBV28	TRBJ2-1	CASSLYEQFF	TGTGCCAGCAGTTTATATGAGCAGTTCTTC
few	14	TRBD1	TRBV11-1	TRBJ1-1	CASSFDRGRSKAFF	TGTGCCAGCAGCTTTGACAGGGGGCGAAGTAAAGCTTTCTTT
-	13	-	TRBV19	TRBJ2-3	CASNMIGSDTQYF	TGTGCCAGTAATATGATCGGCTCAGATACGCAGTATTTT
many	15	-	TRBV5-1	TRBJ2-3	CASSLGATDTDTQYF	TGCGCCAGCAGCTTGGGGGCGACAGACACAGATACGCAGTATTTT
-	14	-	TRBV7-2	TRBJ2-1	CASSLGPEYNEQLF	TGTGCCAGCAGCTTAGGTCCCGAATACAATGAGCAGTTATTC
-	15	-	TRBV6-2/TRBV6-3	TRBJ1-1	CASTYTGQPNTEAFF	TGTGCCAGCACCTATACGGGACAACCGAACACTGAAGCTTTCTTT
few	15	-	TRBV5-1	TRBJ2-2	CASSWAPGATGELFF	TGCGCCAGCAGCTGGGCGCCAGGGGCCACCGGGGAGCTGTTTTTT
few	14	TRBD1	TRBV14	TRBJ1-1	CASSQGQGYTEAFF	TGTGCCAGCAGCCAGGGACAGGGTTACACTGAAGCTTTCTTT
-	16	TRBD2	TRBV20-1	TRBJ2-3	CSARVPSGGATDTQYF	TGCAGTGCTAGAGTCCCTAGCGGGGGGGCAACAGATACGCAGTATTTT
-	15	TRBD2	TRBV7-8	TRBJ2-5	CASSFGRGGKETQYF	TGTGCCAGCAGCTTCGGGCGGGGGGGCAAAGAGACCCAGTACTTC
few	12	-	TRBV6-1	TRBJ1-1	CASSVMNTEAFF	TGTGCCAGCAGTGTCATGAACACTGAAGCTTTCTTT
-	15	-	TRBV6-2/TRBV6-3	TRBJ2-7	CASPLGGFGSYEQYF	TGTGCCAGCCCCCTAGGGGGGTTTGGCTCCTACGAGCAGTACTTC